This T cell receptor beta chain is from a study of CD8+CD57+ T cells in acquired aplastic anemia. As for the study in general: DNA recovered from sorted CD4+ and CD8+ cells had a mean of approximately 3.5 ug. Overall study findings and caveats: Almost 30 sequences, all CD8+ CDR3, were shared between patients and controls. Patient and control CD8+ Simpson's diversity was not significantly different.

CDR3 and TCR beta VDJ profiling relied on genomic DNA as the template. A single record per CDR3 protein comes from TCRdb applying MiXCR to the reads. This table holds some 190,000 distinct CDR3 sequences, 45% to 50% found once. Germline CDR1 and CDR2: LNHDA and SQIVND (reference sequence). The CDR3 consists of 15 residues. The V end lost 7 bases, the J end lost 0 bases, and 16 bases lay between the germline ends. As regards this clonotype: Antigen specificity is unknown.

The specimen sequenced was sorted CD4+, CD8+, or CD8+CD57+ T cells (not recorded which) from PBMCs. V is TRBV19 and J is TRBJ2-7; a weak D match, TRBD1 (5 bases). This receptor was obtained from a human donor in good health. The CDR3 sequence: CASTPTGLGSYEQYF. CDR3 bases: TGTGCCAGTACCCCCACAGGCCTGGGCTCCTACGAGCAGTACTTC.